The sample holds a few counts of the clone carrying this TCR beta chain. Its antigen is still unknown. Trimming cost V 9 bases and J 8 bases, with 20 bases left between them. The germline gives CDR1 SGHDN, CDR2 FVKESK. This CDR3 is 14 amino acids long. This sample stems from a study of T cell responses to AZD1222 COVID-19 vaccine. General study results and limits: Repertoire sampling occurred only after the peak T cell response.

TCRdb's copy holds only in-frame clones and misses some; the assay was immunoSEQ multiplex PCR. The sample carries tens of thousands of clones, 85% recorded once. This sequence was found in an adult in good health. The specimen was peripheral blood, collected on day 0 of AZD1222 vaccination. This chain uses TRBV14 with TRBJ2-1; a possible D gene is TRBD2 (5 bases). The CDR3 DNA follows: TGTGCCAGTAGGAGTTGGGGAGCCTCCGATGAGCAGTTCTTC. Encoded protein: CASRSWGASDEQFF.